One and the same sample provided the 10 T cell receptor beta chains below, sequenced in a study of blood T cell repertoires in COVID-19. Repertoires were generated with immunoSEQ multiplex PCR, while TCRdb's copy carries only in-frame clones and drops some. This table holds a few hundred thousand clones, more than 75% found once. Sequencing input: PBMCs or T cells enriched from blood (not recorded which). The receptors were gathered from a woman aged 18-29 years who had recovered from COVID-19.

The gene calls are TRBV19 and TRBJ2-2; the D is unclear. The V and J ends lost 3 bases and 2 bases respectively, with 7 bases between them. CDR3 size: 14 residues. CDR1 LNHDA and CDR2 SQIVND come from the germline V gene (reference sequence). The CDR3, as DNA: TGTGCCAGTAGTATTGGCAGTAACACCGGGGAGCTGTTTTTT. Translation gives CASSIGSNTGELFF.

This clone has more than one count but fewer than ten. The V call is TRBV6-5, the J call TRBJ2-7, with 7 bases fitting TRBD1. V lost 5 bases to trimming and J lost 0 bases; unmatched junction nucleotides: 7. The length of the CDR3 is 15 residues. The germline CDR1 and CDR2 sequences are MNHEY and SVGAGI. CDR3 bases: TGTGCCAGCAGTCACGAAGGGACAGCCTCCTACGAGCAGTACTTC. This sequence encodes CASSHEGTASYEQYF.

This clone has a single count. The chain joins TRBV18 to TRBJ1-1; 7 positions agree with TRBD1. With 2 bases clipped from V and 8 bases from J, the junction kept 5 bases outside the gene matches. This CDR3 is 13 amino acids long. Germline V gene data show CDR1 as KGHSH and CDR2 as LQKENI. The CDR3 reads CASSPVGTAEAFF. CDR3 nucleotides: TGTGCCAGCTCACCAGTCGGGACAGCCGAAGCTTTCTTT.

The rearrangement links TRBV2 to TRBJ2-7; perhaps TRBD2 as D (6 bases). The V end lost 3 bases, the J end lost 3 bases, and 12 bases lay between the germline ends. Germline loops: CDR1 SNHLY, CDR2 FYNNEI. There are 14 residues in the CDR3. The CDR3 nucleotides read TGTGCCAGCAGTGAGGTGGAGGGTCTCTACGAGCAGTACTTC. Translating it yields CASSEVEGLYEQYF.

The V gene is TRBV6-5, the J gene TRBJ1-2; D possibly corresponds to TRBD1 (6 bases). Germline-derived CDR1 and CDR2 are MNHEY and SVGAGI. The V end lost 8 bases, the J end lost 5 bases, and 12 bases lay between the germline ends. CDR3 length: 12 residues. The CDR3 region is CASSGGLYGYTF. CDR3 sequence (DNA): TGTGCCAGCTCGGGGGGGCTGTATGGCTACACCTTC.

The V call is TRBV7-6, the J call TRBJ1-3, with 7 bases matching TRBD1. In germline, CDR1 is SGHVS, CDR2 FNYEAQ. V was clipped by 5 bases and J by 4 bases; unmatched bases: 11. This CDR3 is built from 16 residues. CDR3 bases: TGTGCCAGCAGCCGGACAGGTGACCCCAGGGGAAACACCATATATTTT. As protein: CASSRTGDPRGNTIYF.

The chain combines TRBV12-5 with TRBJ2-1, with 10 bases lining up with TRBD2. The J segment lost 6 bases and the V segment lost 6 bases, leaving 5 bases of the junction unmatched. The V gene's germline CDR1 is LGHNT and CDR2 FRNRAP. The CDR3 is 14 residues long. CDR3 nucleotide sequence: TGTGCTAGTGGGAATAGCGGGGGGCTCAATGAGCAGTTCTTC. This translates into CASGNSGGLNEQFF.

The chain is built from TRBV18 and TRBJ1-2, with D unclear. V lost 2 bases to trimming and J lost 3 bases, with 10 bases between them. This CDR3 has 14 amino acids. Germline V lookup: CDR1 KGHSH, CDR2 LQKENI. CDR3: CASSPEAVYYGYTF. The CDR3 DNA reads TGTGCCAGCTCACCAGAGGCGGTGTACTATGGCTACACCTTC.

The CDR3 reads CASSRTGGEVNQPQHF. In nucleotides, the CDR3 is TGTGCCAGCTCCCGAACAGGGGGCGAGGTCAATCAGCCCCAGCATTTT. The V call is TRBV18, the J call TRBJ1-5; 9 bases match TRBD1. Germline V gives CDR1 KGHSH, CDR2 LQKENI. This CDR3 comprises 16 residues. V was clipped by 6 bases and J by 3 bases; unmatched bases: 9.

CDR3 protein: CASSEAKRGLVEQYF. Written as DNA, the CDR3 is TGTGCCAGCAGTGAAGCGAAGAGGGGGCTAGTCGAGCAGTACTTC. The rearrangement uses TRBV2 and TRBJ2-7, with 7 bases identical to TRBD1. Germline V gene lookup returns CDR1 SNHLY and CDR2 FYNNEI. The trim removed 0 bases at V and 6 bases at J, leaving 8 bases unmatched. The CDR3 loop spans 15 amino acids.